One sample yielded the 20 T cell receptor beta chains listed below, sequenced in a study of T cells in narcolepsy. Measured with immunoSEQ multiplex PCR; TCRdb has only the in-frame clones, and not every one. The table has about 24,000 clones, roughly two thirds seen once. The sequenced material came from memory (CD45RA-) CD4+ T cells from blood. The receptors were gathered from a human donor in good health.

A few counts support this clone. The chain couples TRBV2 to TRBJ1-6, with D possibly matching TRBD1 (6 bases). Between the trimmed V and J ends, which lost 2 bases and 10 bases, there was a span of 12 bases. Germline loops: CDR1 SNHLY, CDR2 FYNNEI. The CDR3 runs to 14 residues. The CDR3 protein is CASSEQGKGSPLHF. CDR3 nucleotide sequence: TGTGCCAGCAGTGAACAGGGGAAGGGCTCACCCCTCCACTTT.

V usage is TRBV18 and J usage is TRBJ2-7, with a tentative D call TRBD2 (6 bases). Deletions cut 4 bases from V and 9 bases from J, with 22 bases between. This CDR3 has 15 amino acids. Germline V gene data show CDR1 as KGHSH and CDR2 as LQKENI. This chain's CDR3 is CASSLLKPGERGQYF. CDR3 DNA sequence: TGTGCCAGCTCACTATTGAAGCCGGGGGAACGTGGGCAGTACTTC.

This clone was picked up a small number of times. V gene TRBV2 combines with J gene TRBJ2-5, with TRBD2 matching 9 bases. The germline gives CDR1 SNHLY, CDR2 FYNNEI. The CDR3 consists of 14 residues. The V gene end was trimmed by 8 bases and the J gene end by 5 bases; junction bases not matched to a gene: 9. The CDR3 loop is CASRRGGAGETQYF. The CDR3 DNA reads as TGTGCCAGCCGCCGCGGGGGGGCAGGGGAGACCCAGTACTTC.

This clone turned up a few times. The chain combines TRBV25-1 with TRBJ1-5; 7 bases agree with TRBD1. Germline CDR1 and CDR2: MGHDK and SYGVNS. The CDR3 length is 12 residues. The junction had 11 bases not matched to a gene; V was cut back by 10 bases and J by 11 bases. CDR3 residues: CAILGKTGTQHF. CDR3 coding DNA: TGTGCCATCCTCGGAAAGACAGGGACCCAGCATTTT.

The chain combines TRBV5-8 with TRBJ2-1; maybe TRBD2 (6 bases). V dropped 2 bases and J dropped 7 bases, with 13 bases sitting between them. The CDR3 length is 14 residues. CDR1 and CDR2 (germline): SGHTS, YDEGEE. The CDR3 region has the DNA TGTGCCAGCAGCTTTGTCTCGCGGGAAAATGAGCAGTTCTTC. Encoded protein: CASSFVSRENEQFF.

The sample holds a few counts of this clone. Within the sample, other DNA sequences also encode this same CDR3. The rearrangement joins TRBV19 to TRBJ1-5; tentative D call: TRBD1 (5 bases). V lost 7 bases to trimming and J lost 4 bases, with 11 bases between them. CDR3 length: 13 amino acids. The V gene's germline CDR1 is LNHDA and CDR2 SQIVND (reference sequence). CDR3 sequence reads: CASKEGWNQPQHF. The CDR3, as DNA: TGTGCCAGTAAAGAGGGGTGGAATCAGCCCCAGCATTTT. Using reference TRBV19 and TRBJ1-5 for the parts outside the CDR3, the full variable domain is DGGITQSPKYLFRKEGQNVTLSCEQNLNHDAMYWYRQDPGQGLRLIYYSQIVNDFQKGDIAEGYSVSREKKESFPLTVTSAQKNPTAFYLCASKEGWNQPQHFGDGTRLSIL.

The V call is TRBV30, the J call TRBJ1-2; weak D call: TRBD1 (5 bases). Germline V gives CDR1 GTSNPN, CDR2 SVGIG (reference sequence). The V end was cut by 6 bases, the J end by 4 bases, with 6 bases between. The length of the CDR3 is 10 residues. The DNA of the CDR3 is TGTGCCTGCACAGGCTATGGCTACACCTTC. It yields the protein CACTGYGYTF.

The chain has TRBV30 and TRBJ2-1, with 7 nucleotides matching TRBD1. The CDR3 is 15 amino acids. With 6 bases clipped from V and 4 bases from J, the junction kept 12 bases outside the gene matches. Germline CDR1 reads GTSNPN; CDR2 reads SVGIG (reference sequence). The CDR3 DNA is TGTGCCTGCCAACAGGGGTCAGCTTCGTACAATGAGCAGTTCTTC. This codes for CACQQGSASYNEQFF.

The rearrangement joins TRBV28 to TRBJ1-1, with a tentative D call TRBD1 (5 bases). The CDR3 is 12 residues long. V gave up 6 bases and J gave up 5 bases, with 10 bases separating them. Germline CDR1 MDHEN, CDR2 SYDVKM. The CDR3 bases are TGTGCCAGCAGCTACAGGCGAACTGAAGCTTTCTTT. Its translation: CASSYRRTEAFF.

The chain joins TRBV7-3 to TRBJ2-1; D is perhaps TRBD2 (5 bases). CDR1 is SGHTA and CDR2 is FQGTGA in the germline V gene. V was shortened by 4 bases and J by 2 bases, with 18 bases between the two germline ends. The CDR3 has 17 amino acids. The CDR3 protein is CASSSPEARTTYNEQFF. As DNA, the CDR3 is TGTGCCAGCAGCTCGCCGGAGGCTCGAACCACCTACAATGAGCAGTTCTTC.

Comment on this clone: The germline gene is not matched at one end of the junction; a read error may be the cause. This chain uses TRBV11-2 with TRBJ1-3; D remains ambiguous. CDR1 and CDR2 from the germline V gene are SGHAT and FQNNGV. This CDR3 has 15 residues. The CDR3 DNA reads TGTGCCGGCAGCTCCTCAGTGCTCTCTGGAAACACCATATATTTT. Amino acids: CAGSSSVLSGNTIYF.

The chain links TRBV5-1 to TRBJ2-1; 8 bases are a match to TRBD2. The V gene end was trimmed by 0 bases and the J gene end by 6 bases; junction bases not matched to a gene: 8. The CDR3 extends over 16 amino acids. CDR1 is SGHRS, CDR2 YFSETQ, per germline. The CDR3 region is CASSLVVVGRANEQFF. In nucleotides, the CDR3 is TGCGCCAGCAGCTTGGTGGTCGTCGGGAGGGCCAATGAGCAGTTCTTC.

The rearrangement uses TRBV30 and TRBJ1-6; D gene unclear. Trimming stripped 4 bases from V and 12 bases from J, with 13 bases between. The CDR3 is 12 residues long. Looked up from germline, CDR1 is GTSNPN and CDR2 is SVGIG (reference sequence). CDR3 nucleotide sequence: TGTGCCTGGAACCTACAGAGCGGACCCCTCCACTTT. Protein sequence: CAWNLQSGPLHF.

The V gene is TRBV7-6, the J gene TRBJ2-7, with a possible D match to TRBD2 (5 bases). CDR1 SGHVS and CDR2 FNYEAQ come from the germline V gene. V lost 0 bases and J lost 5, with 11 bases in between. The CDR3 extends over 14 amino acids. The CDR3 loop is CASSLAATGNEQYF. Here the CDR3 DNA reads TGTGCCAGCAGCTTAGCGGCAACGGGGAACGAGCAGTACTTC.

The V call is TRBV7-9, the J call TRBJ2-3, with a tentative D call TRBD1 (6 bases). The germline gives CDR1 SEHNR, CDR2 FQNEAQ (reference sequence). Between the trimmed V and J ends, which lost 3 bases and 2 bases, there was a span of 9 bases. CDR3 length: 14 residues. The CDR3 sequence: CASSLGATTDTQYF. The DNA for the CDR3 is TGTGCCAGCAGCTTGGGGGCTACCACAGATACGCAGTATTTT.

V is TRBV7-2 and J is TRBJ2-5; D tentatively reads TRBD1 or TRBD2 (6 bases each). V gave up 5 bases and J gave up 1 base, with 14 bases separating them. The CDR3 has 15 amino acids. CDR1 is SGHTA and CDR2 is FQGNSA in the germline V gene. CDR3 sequence: CASSRTRGRQETQYF. CDR3 sequence (DNA): TGTGCCAGCAGCAGAACCCGGGGGCGCCAAGAGACCCAGTACTTC.

This sequence joins TRBV5-3 and TRBJ2-7; perhaps TRBD2 as D (5 bases). TRBV5-3 has ORF status, its function being uncertain. The CDR3 loop spans 15 amino acids. V dropped 0 bases and J dropped 7 bases, with 17 bases sitting between them. The CDR3 reads CARSLAGNRCGEQYF. Here the CDR3 DNA reads TGTGCCAGAAGCTTGGCCGGGAACAGATGCGGTGAGCAGTACTTC.

This chain links TRBV11-2 with TRBJ2-1; 7 bases are a match to TRBD2. The CDR3 extends over 13 amino acids. J lost 10 bases, V lost 7 bases, and 10 bases had no gene match. In germline, CDR1 is SGHAT, CDR2 FQNNGV. The CDR3 DNA follows: TGTGCCAGCACCTCTAGCGGTAAAGACGAGCAGTTCTTC. Translation: CASTSSGKDEQFF.

This chain links TRBV5-1 with TRBJ1-5; D uncertain. V was shortened by 1 base and J by 4 bases, with 6 bases between the two germline ends. In germline, CDR1 is SGHRS, CDR2 YFSETQ. The CDR3 length is 13 residues. The DNA for the CDR3 is TGCGCCAGCAGCTTGTGGGGTAATCAGCCCCAGCATTTT. Translating it yields CASSLWGNQPQHF.

This clone turned up a few times. The chain carries TRBV11-3 and TRBJ2-1; no definite D call. With 1 base removed from V and 5 bases from J, the gap between germline ends came to 9 bases. From germline, CDR1 is SGHNT and CDR2 YENEEA. This CDR3 spans 14 amino acids. The CDR3 DNA reads as TGTGCCAGCAGCTTAGGAGCTATCCACAATGAGCAGTTCTTC. This codes for CASSLGAIHNEQFF. Based on the CDR3 plus reference TRBV11-3 and TRBJ2-1, the full variable domain is EAGVVQSPRYKIIEKKQPVAFWCNPISGHNTLYWYLQNLGQGPELLIRYENEEAVDDSQLPKDRFSAERLKGVDSTLKIQPAELGDSAVYLCASSLGAIHNEQFFGPGTRLTVL.